This TCR beta chain was found in a study of shared T cell receptors in the human thymus. Germline V gene lookup returns CDR1 KGHSH and CDR2 LQKENI. V gave up 0 bases and J gave up 3 bases; unmatched junction bases: 1. The CDR3 loop spans 14 amino acids. Generated by immunoSEQ multiplex PCR, the TCRdb table keeps only in-frame clones and is missing some. This repertoire shows more than 550,000 clones, approximately 89% found once; its top ten account for just under 0.0095%. The same data also went into a second study, on human thymus T cells. As that report states: Thymic repertoires from unrelated individuals overlapped highly, related research reported.

The sample was thymocytes. The sequence came from a boy less than two years old with a congenital heart defect. The rearrangement joins TRBV18 to TRBJ2-7; 8 positions match TRBD1. The chain's CDR3 is CASSPPGTGYEQYF. The DNA for the CDR3 is TGTGCCAGCTCACCACCCGGGACAGGCTACGAGCAGTACTTC. Based on the CDR3 plus reference TRBV18 and TRBJ2-7, the full variable domain is NAGVMQNPRHLVRRRGQEARLRCSPMKGHSHVYWYRQLPEEGLKFMVYLQKENIIDESGMPKERFSAEFPKEGPSILRIQQVVRGDSAAYFCASSPPGTGYEQYFGPGTRLTVT.